This T cell receptor (beta chain) is drawn from a study of T cells in localized non-small cell lung cancer. Regarding the study as a whole: The study sequenced only one region of the tumor. As a result, intratumor heterogeneity could not be excluded and remains possible. Peak T cell clonality was found in uninvolved adjacent lung, exceeding tumor. The appearance of a median roughly 58 of the top 100 tumor clones was seen in adjacent lung. There was an association of higher blood T cell density with longer overall survival.

Of note for this clone: What it binds is unknown.

Sequencing was performed with immunoSEQ multiplex PCR; in TCRdb, only in-frame clones are kept and a portion is missing. The sample records fewer than 3,500 clones, around 22% being singletons. The V gene's germline CDR1 is MGHDK and CDR2 SYGVNS. The CDR3 length is 14 residues. Trimming stripped 5 bases from V and 8 bases from J, with 15 bases between. The TCR sequence derives from an older female donor with stage I lung adenocarcinoma. The rearrangement joins TRBV25-1 to TRBJ1-4; no firm D call. The material sequenced was lung tumor tissue, taken before any cancer treatment. CDR3 in DNA: TGTGCCAGCAGTCCTCCCGAGGCTGGAGAAAAACTGTTTTTT. This sequence encodes CASSPPEAGEKLFF.